These T cell receptor beta chains were read from a single sample in a study of human T cells and chemical hapten exposure. TCRdb reprocessed the RACE reads via MiXCR and lists one record per CDR3 protein. The sample includes more than 85,000 distinct CDR3 sequences, about a tenth of them seen just once. The specimen was whole blood, collected in connection with sensitization to the hapten diphenylcyclopropenone (DPC). These receptors were taken from a woman aged 40 to 50 with alopecia areata. Some clones in this sample may be carry-over from other donors' samples. Each CDR3 is given with its conserved first and last residue. The D gene is left open where the match is weak. Clone size, where shown, is once, few, many, or a class for clones that have expanded.

J gene | clone size | V gene | D gene | CDR3 protein | CDR3 DNA
TRBJ2-7 | few | TRBV3-1 | - | CASSQGKVLFGKEQYF | TGTGCCAGCAGCCAAGGAAAGGTCTTATTCGGGAAGGAGCAGTACTTC
TRBJ1-6 | few | TRBV20-1 | - | CSARGQTAQRTNSPLHF | TGCAGTGCTAGAGGGCAGACAGCGCAGAGGACTAATTCACCCCTCCACTTT
TRBJ1-2 | few | TRBV7-2 | - | CASSLEGAAVYGYTF | TGTGCCAGCAGCTTAGAAGGGGCGGCCGTCTATGGCTACACCTTC
TRBJ2-7 | many | TRBV6-5 | TRBD1 | CASSLTGHRASYEQYF | TGTGCCAGCAGTTTGACAGGGCACAGGGCCTCCTACGAGCAGTACTTC
TRBJ2-1 | many | TRBV7-8 | TRBD2 | CASSLGRLAGAYNEQFF | TGTGCCAGCAGCTTAGGGCGACTAGCGGGGGCATACAATGAGCAGTTCTTC
TRBJ2-3 | few | TRBV11-3 | TRBD1 | CASSLRGLYTDTQYF | TGTGCCAGCAGCCTCAGGGGGCTCTACACAGATACGCAGTATTTT
TRBJ2-1 | few | TRBV7-6 | - | CASSLLISSYNEQFF | TGTGCCAGCAGCTTACTAATTAGCTCCTACAATGAGCAGTTCTTC
TRBJ2-4 | many | TRBV7-9 | - | CASTVNPNIQYF | TGTGCCAGCACCGTTAACCCAAACATTCAGTACTTC
TRBJ2-4 | many | TRBV10-3 | - | CAISDSGSKNIQYF | TGTGCCATCAGTGACAGCGGTTCCAAAAACATTCAGTACTTC
TRBJ1-4 | many | TRBV7-2 | TRBD1 | CASSSGTGGEKLFF | TGTGCCAGCAGCTCTGGGACAGGGGGGGAAAAACTGTTTTTT
TRBJ2-5 | many | TRBV6-5 | - | CATSLRGTLYQETQYF | TGTGCCACCTCACTTCGGGGGACACTGTACCAAGAGACCCAGTACTTC
TRBJ2-1 | - | TRBV9 | - | CASSVGQGGYNEQFF | TGTGCCAGCAGCGTAGGGCAGGGGGGCTACAATGAGCAGTTCTTC
TRBJ1-2 | - | TRBV12-5 | - | CASGFGGNYGYTF | TGTGCTAGTGGTTTTGGGGGTAACTATGGCTACACCTTC
TRBJ1-5 | few | TRBV7-2 | - | CASSLSSNQPQHF | TGTGCCAGCAGCTTAAGTAGCAATCAGCCCCAGCATTTT
TRBJ1-3 | many | TRBV7-9 | - | CASSDSDPQSGNTIYF | TGTGCCAGCAGCGATAGCGACCCACAGTCTGGAAACACCATATATTTT
TRBJ2-7 | many | TRBV5-6 | - | CASSLRPAYEQYF | TGTGCCAGCAGCTTAAGGCCGGCCTACGAGCAGTACTTC
TRBJ2-7 | - | TRBV2 | - | CASIGGVNEQYF | TGTGCCAGCATCGGTGGGGTAAACGAGCAGTACTTC
TRBJ2-2 | few | TRBV7-2 | - | CASSLRGQLTGELFF | TGTGCCAGCAGCTTAAGGGGTCAGCTCACCGGGGAGCTGTTTTTT
TRBJ2-3 | - | TRBV4-1 | TRBD1 | CAGGTGIKDTQYF | TGCGCCGGCGGGACAGGTATTAAGGATACGCAGTATTTT
TRBJ1-5 | - | TRBV2 | - | CASRREPGQPQHF | TGTGCCAGCAGGAGGGAACCTGGTCAGCCCCAGCATTTT
TRBJ2-1 | - | TRBV30 | - | CASKYRENEQFF | TGTGCCTCCAAATACCGGGAGAATGAGCAGTTCTTC
TRBJ2-5 | many | TRBV3-1 | - | CASSLDSTQYF | TGTGCCAGCAGCCTCGACAGTACCCAGTACTTC
TRBJ2-3 | many | TRBV5-4 | TRBD1 | CASSSQGSTDTQYF | TGTGCCAGCAGCTCACAGGGGAGCACAGATACGCAGTATTTT
TRBJ2-3 | many | TRBV28 | - | CASTGIGQGYPDTQYF | TGTGCCAGCACGGGAATCGGCCAGGGGTACCCAGATACGCAGTATTTT
TRBJ2-7 | many | TRBV9 | - | CASSNGLHYEQYF | TGTGCCAGCAGCAATGGACTGCACTACGAGCAGTACTTC
TRBJ1-2 | many | TRBV3-1 | - | CASSLQGSGYTF | TGTGCCAGCAGCCTCCAGGGTTCCGGCTACACCTTC
TRBJ2-5 | many | TRBV20-1 | TRBD2 | CSARGTSGPQETQYF | TGCAGTGCTAGAGGGACTAGCGGACCCCAAGAGACCCAGTACTTC
TRBJ2-2 | many | TRBV6-4 | - | CASSASNTGELFF | TGTGCCAGCAGTGCCTCAAACACCGGGGAGCTGTTTTTT
TRBJ2-3 | few | TRBV6-1 | TRBD2 | CASSQLAGEFTDTQYF | TGTGCCAGCAGTCAACTAGCGGGGGAATTCACAGATACGCAGTATTTT
TRBJ2-3 | many | TRBV24-1 | - | CATSDTSGAPDTQYF | TGTGCCACCAGTGATACAAGTGGGGCCCCAGATACGCAGTATTTT
TRBJ2-1 | - | TRBV11-2 | - | CASSHLLEWTDEQFF | TGTGCCAGCAGCCACCTACTGGAATGGACGGATGAGCAGTTCTTC
TRBJ2-5 | few | TRBV20-1 | - | CSASTGAKKEETQYF | TGCAGTGCTAGCACCGGGGCTAAAAAGGAGGAGACCCAGTACTTC
TRBJ1-5 | many | TRBV5-1 | - | CASSLDSINQPQHF | TGCGCCAGCAGCTTGGACAGCATCAATCAGCCCCAGCATTTT
TRBJ2-7 | few | TRBV7-2 | - | CASSVGRGSSYEQYF | TGTGCCAGCAGTGTCGGTAGGGGGAGCTCCTACGAGCAGTACTTC
TRBJ2-4 | - | TRBV3-1 | TRBD1 | CASSQEGGHIQYF | TGTGCCAGCAGCCAAGAAGGGGGCCACATTCAGTACTTC
TRBJ1-5 | many | TRBV24-1 | TRBD1 | CATSDLRDRGSNQPQHF | TGTGCCACCAGTGATTTGAGGGACAGGGGTAGCAATCAGCCCCAGCATTTT
TRBJ1-2 | few | TRBV5-8 | - | CASSRVYGYTF | TGTGCCAGCAGCCGGGTATATGGCTACACCTTC
TRBJ1-2 | many | TRBV6-7 | - | CASRSVRSYDEEDYGYTF | TGTGCCAGCAGATCTGTGCGGTCCTACGACGAAGAAGACTATGGCTACACCTTC
TRBJ2-2 | many | TRBV6-2/TRBV6-3 | TRBD1 | CASIDQGAGFAGELFF | TGTGCCAGCATCGATCAGGGGGCTGGTTTTGCCGGGGAGCTGTTTTTT
TRBJ1-1 | - | TRBV29-1 | - | CSVSRGGNTEAFF | TGCAGCGTGTCCAGGGGAGGTAACACTGAAGCTTTCTTT
TRBJ2-1 | - | TRBV4-2 | - | CASSPRDDYNEQFF | TGTGCCAGCAGTCCCCGGGACGATTACAATGAGCAGTTCTTC
TRBJ2-5 | few | TRBV7-8 | - | CASSRGAHQETQYF | TGTGCCAGCAGCCGGGGGGCCCACCAAGAGACCCAGTACTTC
TRBJ1-2 | many | TRBV20-1 | - | CSASARQPYGYTF | TGCAGTGCTAGTGCGAGACAGCCTTATGGCTACACCTTC
TRBJ2-2 | few | TRBV5-1 | - | CASMETAKNTGELFF | TGCGCCAGCATGGAGACAGCTAAGAACACCGGGGAGCTGTTTTTT
TRBJ1-2 | few | TRBV7-6 | TRBD1 | CASSFETGEGGYTF | TGTGCCAGCAGCTTCGAGACAGGGGAAGGCGGCTACACCTTC
TRBJ1-3 | - | TRBV5-6 | - | CASSASSSGNTIYF | TGTGCCAGCAGCGCTAGCTCTTCGGGAAACACCATATATTTT